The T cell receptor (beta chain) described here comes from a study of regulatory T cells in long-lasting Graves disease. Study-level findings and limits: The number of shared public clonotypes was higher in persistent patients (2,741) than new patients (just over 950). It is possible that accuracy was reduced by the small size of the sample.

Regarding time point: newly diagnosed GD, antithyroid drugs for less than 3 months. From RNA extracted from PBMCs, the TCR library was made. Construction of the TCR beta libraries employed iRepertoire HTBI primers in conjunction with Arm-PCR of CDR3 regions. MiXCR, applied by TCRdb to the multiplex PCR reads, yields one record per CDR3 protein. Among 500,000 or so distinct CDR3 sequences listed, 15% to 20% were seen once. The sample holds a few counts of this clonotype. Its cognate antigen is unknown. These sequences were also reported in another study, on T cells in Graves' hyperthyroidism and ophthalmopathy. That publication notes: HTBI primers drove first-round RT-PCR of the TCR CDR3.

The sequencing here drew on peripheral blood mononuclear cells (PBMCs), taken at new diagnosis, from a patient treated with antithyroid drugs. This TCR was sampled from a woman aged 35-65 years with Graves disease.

This CDR3 reads CASSPHKGGAYYGYTF. As DNA, the CDR3 is TGTGCCAGCAGCCCCCACAAAGGGGGCGCGTACTATGGCTACACCTTC. V is TRBV6-1 and J is TRBJ1-2; 7 bases map to TRBD1. Germline V CDR1 and CDR2: MNHNS, SASEGT. V lost 6 bases, J lost 3 bases, and 13 bases stayed unmatched. The CDR3 covers 16 residues.